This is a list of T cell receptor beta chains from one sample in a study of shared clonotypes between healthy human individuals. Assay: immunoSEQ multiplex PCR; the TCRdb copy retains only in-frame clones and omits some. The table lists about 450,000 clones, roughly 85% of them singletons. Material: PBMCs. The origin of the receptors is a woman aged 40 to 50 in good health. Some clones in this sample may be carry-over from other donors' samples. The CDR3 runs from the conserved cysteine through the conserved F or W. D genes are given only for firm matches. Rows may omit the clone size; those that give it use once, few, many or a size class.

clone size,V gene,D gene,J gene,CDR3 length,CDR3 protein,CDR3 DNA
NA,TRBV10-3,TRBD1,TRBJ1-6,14,CAINRGTGESPLHF,TGTGCCATCAACCGCGGGACAGGGGAATCACCCCTCCACTTT
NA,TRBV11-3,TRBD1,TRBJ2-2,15,CASSQDRGLTGELFF,TGTGCCAGCAGCCAGGACAGGGGGCTTACCGGGGAGCTGTTTTTT
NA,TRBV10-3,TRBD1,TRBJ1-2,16,CAIQGAGEGVNYGYTF,TGTGCCATCCAGGGGGCGGGAGAGGGAGTTAACTATGGCTACACCTTC
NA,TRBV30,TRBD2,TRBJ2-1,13,CAWGLAGYNEQFF,TGTGCCTGGGGACTAGCGGGGTACAATGAGCAGTTCTTC
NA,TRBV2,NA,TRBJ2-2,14,CASRLERNTGELFF,TGTGCCAGCCGACTAGAGAGAAACACCGGGGAGCTGTTTTTT
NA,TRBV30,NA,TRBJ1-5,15,CAWSVDKYSNQPQHF,TGTGCCTGGAGTGTAGACAAATATAGCAATCAGCCCCAGCATTTT
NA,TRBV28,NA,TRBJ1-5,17,CASSLVLRGGANQPQHF,TGTGCCAGCAGTTTAGTTCTTAGGGGGGGGGCTAATCAGCCCCAGCATTTT
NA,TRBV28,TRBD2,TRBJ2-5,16,CASSLRLAGVQETQYF,TGTGCCAGCAGTCTCAGATTAGCGGGAGTACAAGAGACCCAGTACTTC
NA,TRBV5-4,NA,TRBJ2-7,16,CASSPGGASGTYEQYF,TGTGCCAGCAGCCCAGGGGGGGCTAGCGGAACCTACGAGCAGTACTTC
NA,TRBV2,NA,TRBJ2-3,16,CASKATGDSSTDTQYF,TGTGCCAGCAAAGCCACCGGGGACTCTAGCACAGATACGCAGTATTTT
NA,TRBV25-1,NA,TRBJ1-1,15,CASSEAQGQNTEAFF,TGTGCCAGCAGTGAAGCCCAGGGACAGAACACTGAAGCTTTCTTT
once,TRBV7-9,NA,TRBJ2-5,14,CASSPGLSRETQYF,TGTGCCAGCAGCCCGGGACTCTCCAGAGAGACCCAGTACTTC
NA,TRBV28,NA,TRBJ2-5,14,CASSLSDPQETQYF,TGTGCCAGCAGTTTATCGGACCCCCAAGAGACCCAGTACTTC
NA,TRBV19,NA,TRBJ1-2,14,CASSWGGESYGYTF,TGTGCCAGTAGCTGGGGAGGGGAATCGTACGGCTACACCTTC
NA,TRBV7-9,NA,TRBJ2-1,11,CASSSAGEQFF,TGTGCCAGCAGCTCAGCGGGTGAGCAGTTCTTC
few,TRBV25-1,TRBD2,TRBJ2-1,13,CASKSSGGYEQFF,TGTGCCAGCAAGTCCTCGGGAGGTTATGAGCAGTTCTTC
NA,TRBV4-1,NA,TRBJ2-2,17,CASSQEPAVNNGGELFF,TGCGCCAGCAGCCAAGAGCCAGCGGTGAACAATGGCGGGGAGCTGTTTTTT
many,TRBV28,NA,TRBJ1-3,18,CASSLGVGRASSGNTIYF,TGTGCCAGCAGTTTGGGGGTAGGCAGGGCAAGCTCTGGAAACACCATATATTTT
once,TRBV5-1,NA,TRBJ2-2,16,CASSLLGRGPTGELFF,TGCGCCAGCAGCCTCCTTGGTCGGGGGCCCACCGGGGAGCTGTTTTTT
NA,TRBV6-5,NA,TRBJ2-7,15,CASSYSIQGRYEQYF,TGTGCCAGCAGTTACTCGATACAGGGTCGGTACGAGCAGTACTTC
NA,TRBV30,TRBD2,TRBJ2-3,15,CAWSPRAGGTDTQYF,TGTGCCTGGAGTCCACGGGCGGGGGGCACAGATACGCAGTATTTT
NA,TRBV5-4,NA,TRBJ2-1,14,CASSLVGVRNEQFF,TGTGCCAGCAGCTTGGTCGGGGTGAGGAATGAGCAGTTCTTC
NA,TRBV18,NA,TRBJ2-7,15,CASSPPGAGNIEQYF,TGTGCCAGCTCACCACCGGGGGCAGGGAATATCGAGCAGTACTTC
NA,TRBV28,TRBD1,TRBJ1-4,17,CASSLDRVGGSNEKLFF,TGTGCCAGCAGTTTGGACAGGGTGGGGGGTAGTAATGAAAAACTGTTTTTT
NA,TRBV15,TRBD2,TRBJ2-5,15,CATSRKAGGKETQYF,TGTGCCACCAGCAGAAAAGCGGGAGGGAAAGAGACCCAGTACTTC
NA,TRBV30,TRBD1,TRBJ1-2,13,CAWSQQGAVGYTF,TGTGCCTGGAGCCAACAGGGGGCGGTTGGCTACACCTTC
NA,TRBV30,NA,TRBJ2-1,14,CAWSAGGDYNEQFF,TGTGCCTGGAGTGCCGGGGGCGATTACAATGAGCAGTTCTTC
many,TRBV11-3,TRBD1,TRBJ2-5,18,CASSLGQGAGAGDETQYF,TGTGCCAGCAGCCTTGGACAGGGGGCCGGTGCGGGGGATGAGACCCAGTACTTC
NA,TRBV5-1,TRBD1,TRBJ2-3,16,CASSLGDRGSTDTQYF,TGCGCCAGCAGCTTAGGCGACAGGGGTAGCACAGATACGCAGTATTTT
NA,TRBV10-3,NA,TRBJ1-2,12,CASIDTYGGYTF,TGTGCCAGCATCGACACCTATGGCGGCTACACCTTC
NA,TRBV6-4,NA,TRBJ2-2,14,CASSRVINTGELFF,TGTGCCAGCAGCCGGGTGATAAACACCGGGGAGCTGTTTTTT
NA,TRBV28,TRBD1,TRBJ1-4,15,CASSPQQGSNEKLFF,TGTGCCAGCAGTCCACAACAGGGGTCGAATGAAAAACTGTTTTTT
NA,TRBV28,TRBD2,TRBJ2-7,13,CASSLGGRGEQYF,TGTGCCAGCAGTTTAGGCGGGAGGGGCGAGCAGTACTTC
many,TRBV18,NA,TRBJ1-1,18,CASSPGVRTFASLTEAFF,TGTGCCAGCTCACCAGGAGTTAGGACTTTCGCCAGCCTCACTGAAGCTTTCTTT
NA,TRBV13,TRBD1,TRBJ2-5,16,CASSTTDRGLGETQYF,TGTGCCAGCAGCACCACCGACAGGGGGCTGGGGGAGACCCAGTACTTC
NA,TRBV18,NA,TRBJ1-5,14,CASSPDRTYQPQHF,TGTGCCAGCTCACCAGACAGAACATATCAGCCCCAGCATTTT
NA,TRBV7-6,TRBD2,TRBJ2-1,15,CASSPSGKSHNEQFF,TGTGCCAGCAGCCCTAGCGGGAAGTCCCACAATGAGCAGTTCTTC
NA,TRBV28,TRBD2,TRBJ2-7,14,CASTLSGAGGEQYF,TGTGCCAGCACCCTTAGCGGGGCGGGTGGAGAGCAGTACTTC
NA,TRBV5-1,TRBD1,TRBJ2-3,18,CASSFLPRTGGLPDTQYF,TGCGCCAGCAGCTTTCTCCCCCGGACAGGGGGCCTGCCAGATACGCAGTATTTT
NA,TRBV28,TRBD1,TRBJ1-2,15,CASSLSSTGIYGYTF,TGTGCCAGCAGTTTAAGCTCGACAGGGATTTATGGCTACACCTTC
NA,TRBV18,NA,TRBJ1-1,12,CASSPARSEAFF,TGTGCCAGCTCACCGGCCCGATCTGAAGCTTTCTTT
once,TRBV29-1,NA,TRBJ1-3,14,CSVIGLSSGNTIYF,TGCAGCGTTATAGGACTCAGCTCTGGAAACACCATATATTTT
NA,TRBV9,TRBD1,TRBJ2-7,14,CASSVGTGAYEQYF,TGTGCCAGCAGCGTCGGGACAGGGGCTTACGAGCAGTACTTC
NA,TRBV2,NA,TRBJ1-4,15,CASSWTAATNEKLFF,TGTGCCAGCAGTTGGACAGCCGCAACTAATGAAAAACTGTTTTTT
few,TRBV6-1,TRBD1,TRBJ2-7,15,CASRLTGTGLVEQYF,TGTGCCAGCAGACTTACCGGGACAGGGCTTGTCGAGCAGTACTTC
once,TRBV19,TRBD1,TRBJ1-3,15,CASSLDRGAGNTIYF,TGTGCCAGTAGTCTCGACAGGGGCGCCGGAAACACCATATATTTT
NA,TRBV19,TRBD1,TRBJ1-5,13,CASSIGQGRPQHF,TGTGCCAGTAGTATAGGACAGGGCCGGCCCCAGCATTTT
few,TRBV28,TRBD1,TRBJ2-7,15,CASRADRGYTYEQYF,TGTGCCAGCAGAGCCGACAGGGGATATACCTACGAGCAGTACTTC
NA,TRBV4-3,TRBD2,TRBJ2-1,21,CASSQDLFPTSGRGSYNEQFF,TGCGCCAGCAGCCAAGATTTGTTTCCGACTAGCGGGAGAGGGTCCTACAATGAGCAGTTCTTC
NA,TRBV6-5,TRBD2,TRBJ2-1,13,CASRVAGEYEQFF,TGTGCCAGCAGAGTAGCGGGAGAATATGAGCAGTTCTTC
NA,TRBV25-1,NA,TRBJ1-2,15,CASSENRVGGYGYTF,TGTGCCAGCAGTGAAAACCGGGTAGGAGGTTATGGCTACACCTTC
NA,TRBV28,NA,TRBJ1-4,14,CASSSPGEGEKLFF,TGTGCCAGCAGCTCACCGGGGGAAGGTGAAAAACTGTTTTTT
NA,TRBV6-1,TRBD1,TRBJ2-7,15,CASSASTGVVYEQYF,TGTGCCAGCAGTGCCTCGACAGGGGTTGTCTACGAGCAGTACTTC
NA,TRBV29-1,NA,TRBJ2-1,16,CSVEGGGVSSYNEQFF,TGCAGCGTTGAAGGTGGCGGGGTTAGCTCCTACAATGAGCAGTTCTTC
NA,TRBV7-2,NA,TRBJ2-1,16,CASRRDFSLTRAEQFF,TGTGCCAGCAGACGGGATTTTAGCCTTACGAGGGCTGAGCAGTTCTTC
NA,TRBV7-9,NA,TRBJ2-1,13,CASTTDSYNEQFF,TGTGCCAGCACTACTGACAGTTACAATGAGCAGTTCTTC
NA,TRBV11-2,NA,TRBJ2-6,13,CASSLAGANVLTF,TGTGCCAGCAGCTTAGCCGGGGCCAACGTCCTGACTTTC
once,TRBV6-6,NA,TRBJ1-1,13,CASSRTENTGASF,TGTGCCAGCAGTCGAACAGAGAACACTGGAGCTTCCTTT
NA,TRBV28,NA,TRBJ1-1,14,CASSFYRAGNEAFF,TGTGCCAGCAGCTTTTACAGGGCAGGGAATGAAGCTTTCTTT